This is a list of T cell receptor beta chains from one sample in a study of neurological immune-mediated disorders. Using its own MiXCR run on the 5' RACE reads, TCRdb lists one record per CDR3 protein. The table records 20,000 to 25,000 distinct CDR3 sequences, roughly 13% of them present only once. The specimen was CD4+ T cells from blood. The source of these receptors is a female donor with HTLV-1-associated myelopathy (HAM/TSP). Both conserved end residues are part of each CDR3. A D gene is named only where the DNA matches it firmly.

j_call: TRBJ2-7
d_call: .
v_call: TRBV3-1
cdr3_aa: CASSLAPSYEQYF

j_call: TRBJ1-5
d_call: .
v_call: TRBV4-1
cdr3_aa: CASSQDSSGLGNQPQHF

j_call: TRBJ2-7
d_call: TRBD1
v_call: TRBV12-3/TRBV12-4
cdr3_aa: CASSLEDRSSYEQYF

j_call: TRBJ1-6
d_call: .
v_call: TRBV7-2
cdr3_aa: CASSPQGASSYNSPLHF

j_call: TRBJ2-3
d_call: TRBD2
v_call: TRBV5-1
cdr3_aa: CASGSGSSTDTQYF

j_call: TRBJ2-5
d_call: TRBD1
v_call: TRBV20-1
cdr3_aa: CSAVPGQGDETQYF

j_call: TRBJ2-2
d_call: .
v_call: TRBV12-3/TRBV12-4
cdr3_aa: CASRVDTGELFF

j_call: TRBJ2-1
d_call: .
v_call: TRBV14
cdr3_aa: CASSLKFRNEQFF

j_call: TRBJ1-6
d_call: .
v_call: TRBV20-1
cdr3_aa: CSARDRRGGSPLHF

j_call: TRBJ1-5
d_call: .
v_call: TRBV4-3
cdr3_aa: CASSQFEGQPQHF

j_call: TRBJ1-1
d_call: .
v_call: TRBV5-5
cdr3_aa: CASSLIRGTEAFF

j_call: TRBJ1-5
d_call: .
v_call: TRBV3-1
cdr3_aa: CASSQDTTSGVAQPQHF

j_call: TRBJ2-7
d_call: .
v_call: TRBV5-1
cdr3_aa: CASSSAPSPSSYEQYF

j_call: TRBJ1-5
d_call: .
v_call: TRBV5-5
cdr3_aa: CASSLRAGVSNQPQHF

j_call: TRBJ2-3
d_call: .
v_call: TRBV5-1
cdr3_aa: CASSLETTLTDTQYF

j_call: TRBJ2-7
d_call: TRBD2
v_call: TRBV20-1
cdr3_aa: CSASGLAGSLEQYF

j_call: TRBJ1-3
d_call: .
v_call: TRBV12-3/TRBV12-4
cdr3_aa: CASRSGKAQNTIYF

j_call: TRBJ1-2
d_call: .
v_call: TRBV3-1
cdr3_aa: CASSQDGAGLYGYTF

j_call: TRBJ1-1
d_call: .
v_call: TRBV3-1
cdr3_aa: CASSQGGGFAGTEAFF

j_call: TRBJ2-1
d_call: .
v_call: TRBV7-2
cdr3_aa: CASSLRGIYNEQFF

j_call: TRBJ2-3
d_call: .
v_call: TRBV28
cdr3_aa: CASSLRTSTDTQYF

j_call: TRBJ1-5
d_call: .
v_call: TRBV10-3
cdr3_aa: CAITEGVNQPQHF

j_call: TRBJ2-2
d_call: TRBD2
v_call: TRBV5-1
cdr3_aa: CASSSSGGANTGELFF

j_call: TRBJ2-7
d_call: .
v_call: TRBV6-5
cdr3_aa: CASRGGRSTYEQYF

j_call: TRBJ2-1
d_call: .
v_call: TRBV20-1
cdr3_aa: CSARDPVGNEQFF

j_call: TRBJ2-3
d_call: TRBD1
v_call: TRBV5-1
cdr3_aa: CASSGGQIDTDTQYF

j_call: TRBJ2-5
d_call: TRBD2
v_call: TRBV3-1
cdr3_aa: CASSQGTSGSETQYF

j_call: TRBJ1-2
d_call: TRBD1
v_call: TRBV20-1
cdr3_aa: CSARGQGADGYTF

j_call: TRBJ2-4
d_call: TRBD1
v_call: TRBV4-2
cdr3_aa: CASSHRGPKNIQYF

j_call: TRBJ1-2
d_call: .
v_call: TRBV3-1
cdr3_aa: CASSQPTRGFKGYTF

j_call: TRBJ2-7
d_call: TRBD1
v_call: TRBV7-3
cdr3_aa: CASSLSPGGLDEQYF

j_call: TRBJ1-1
d_call: .
v_call: TRBV6-1
cdr3_aa: CASSEARGDTEAFF

j_call: TRBJ2-7
d_call: .
v_call: TRBV20-1
cdr3_aa: CSARDRVADWGEQYF

j_call: TRBJ1-5
d_call: TRBD1
v_call: TRBV5-1
cdr3_aa: CASSLIGGTDQPQHF

j_call: TRBJ2-3
d_call: TRBD2
v_call: TRBV9
cdr3_aa: CASSVAAGGQADTQYF

j_call: TRBJ2-1
d_call: .
v_call: TRBV3-1
cdr3_aa: CASSDTTYNEQFF

j_call: TRBJ2-5
d_call: .
v_call: TRBV7-8
cdr3_aa: CASSYQETQYF

j_call: TRBJ2-7
d_call: .
v_call: TRBV18
cdr3_aa: CASSPSRAYEQYF

j_call: TRBJ1-2
d_call: TRBD1
v_call: TRBV20-1
cdr3_aa: CSALYDRDIYGYTF

j_call: TRBJ2-3
d_call: .
v_call: TRBV20-1
cdr3_aa: CSASLASTDTQYF

j_call: TRBJ2-5
d_call: .
v_call: TRBV7-2
cdr3_aa: CASSLVGGETQYF

j_call: TRBJ2-5
d_call: .
v_call: TRBV20-1
cdr3_aa: CSARGREETQYF

j_call: TRBJ2-3
d_call: .
v_call: TRBV14
cdr3_aa: CASSQDQEGGRDTQYF